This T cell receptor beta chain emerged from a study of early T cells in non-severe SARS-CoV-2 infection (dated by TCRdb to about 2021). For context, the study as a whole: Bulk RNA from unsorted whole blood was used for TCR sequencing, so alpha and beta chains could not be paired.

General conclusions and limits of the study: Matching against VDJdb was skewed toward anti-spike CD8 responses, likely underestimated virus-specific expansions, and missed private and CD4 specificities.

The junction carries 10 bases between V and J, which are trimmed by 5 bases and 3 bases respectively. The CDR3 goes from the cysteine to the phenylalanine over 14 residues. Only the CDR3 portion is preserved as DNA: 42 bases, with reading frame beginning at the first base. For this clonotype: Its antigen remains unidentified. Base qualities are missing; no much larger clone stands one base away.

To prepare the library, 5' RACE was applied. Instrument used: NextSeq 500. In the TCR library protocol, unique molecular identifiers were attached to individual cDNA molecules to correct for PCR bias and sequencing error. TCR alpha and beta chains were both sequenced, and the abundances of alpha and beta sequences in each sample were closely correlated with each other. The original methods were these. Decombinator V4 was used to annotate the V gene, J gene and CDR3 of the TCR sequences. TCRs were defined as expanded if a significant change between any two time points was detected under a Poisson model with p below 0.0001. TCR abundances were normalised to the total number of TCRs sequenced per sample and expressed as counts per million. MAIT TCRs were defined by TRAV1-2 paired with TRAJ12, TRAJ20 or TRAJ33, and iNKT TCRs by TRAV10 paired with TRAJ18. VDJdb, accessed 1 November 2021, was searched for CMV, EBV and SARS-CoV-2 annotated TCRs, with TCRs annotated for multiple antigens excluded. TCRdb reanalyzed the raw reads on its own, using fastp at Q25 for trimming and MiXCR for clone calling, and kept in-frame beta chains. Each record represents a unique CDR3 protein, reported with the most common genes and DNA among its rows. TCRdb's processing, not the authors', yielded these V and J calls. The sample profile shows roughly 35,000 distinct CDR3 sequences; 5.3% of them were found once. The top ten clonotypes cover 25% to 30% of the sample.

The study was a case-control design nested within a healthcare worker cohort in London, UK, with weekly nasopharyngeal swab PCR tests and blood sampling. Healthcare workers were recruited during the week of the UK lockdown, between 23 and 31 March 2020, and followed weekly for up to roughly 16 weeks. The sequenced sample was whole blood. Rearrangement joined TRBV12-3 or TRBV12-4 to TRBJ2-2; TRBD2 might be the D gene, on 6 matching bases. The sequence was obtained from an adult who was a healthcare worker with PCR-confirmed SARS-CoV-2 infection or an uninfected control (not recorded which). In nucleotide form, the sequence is TGTGCCAGCAGTAGGGACTTTTACACCGGGGAGCTGTTTTTT. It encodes CASSRDFYTGELFF.